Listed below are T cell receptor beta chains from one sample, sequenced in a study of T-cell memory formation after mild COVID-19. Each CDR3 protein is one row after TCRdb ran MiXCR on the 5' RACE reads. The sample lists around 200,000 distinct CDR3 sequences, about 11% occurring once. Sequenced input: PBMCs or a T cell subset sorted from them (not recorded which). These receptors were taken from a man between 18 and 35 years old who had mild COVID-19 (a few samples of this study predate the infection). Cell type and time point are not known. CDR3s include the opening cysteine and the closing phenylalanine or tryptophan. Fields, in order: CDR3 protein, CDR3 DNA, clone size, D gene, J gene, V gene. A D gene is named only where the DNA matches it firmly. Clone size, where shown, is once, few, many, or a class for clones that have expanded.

CDSSFLRDQPQHF | TGTGACAGCAGTTTCCTACGGGATCAGCCCCAGCATTTT | NA | NA | TRBJ1-5 | TRBV12-3/TRBV12-4
CASSLLGAPGELFF | TGTGCCAGCAGCTTACTAGGTGCACCCGGGGAGCTGTTTTTT | many | NA | TRBJ2-2 | TRBV7-2
CASSQTRNYGYTF | TGTGCCAGCAGCCAAACCAGGAACTATGGCTACACCTTC | many | NA | TRBJ1-2 | TRBV7-2
CASSYSGAAGEKLFF | TGTGCCAGCAGTTACTCGGGGGCCGCAGGTGAAAAACTGTTTTTT | NA | NA | TRBJ1-4 | TRBV6-5
CASSSKQGAGDTQYF | TGTGCCAGCAGCTCGAAACAGGGGGCCGGGGATACGCAGTATTTT | NA | TRBD1 | TRBJ2-3 | TRBV5-4
CASSESGTASANTGELFF | TGTGCCAGCAGCGAATCCGGGACGGCCTCCGCGAACACCGGGGAGCTGTTTTTT | few | NA | TRBJ2-2 | TRBV7-3
CASSQVRVSEQFF | TGTGCCAGCAGCCAAGTAAGAGTTAGTGAGCAGTTCTTC | few | NA | TRBJ2-1 | TRBV3-1
CASSYLYLWGREFYNEQFF | TGTGCCAGCAGTTACCTTTATTTGTGGGGACGGGAGTTCTACAATGAGCAGTTCTTC | NA | NA | TRBJ2-1 | TRBV6-2/TRBV6-3
CASSRPPGADYEQYF | TGTGCCAGCAGCCGCCCCCCGGGGGCTGACTACGAGCAGTACTTC | few | NA | TRBJ2-7 | TRBV7-8
CASSLGPWGAYEQYF | TGTGCCAGCAGCTTAGGCCCGTGGGGGGCCTACGAGCAGTACTTC | many | NA | TRBJ2-7 | TRBV11-2
CASSRQGENTIYF | TGTGCCAGCAGCCGACAGGGAGAAAACACCATATATTTT | NA | TRBD1 | TRBJ1-3 | TRBV3-1
CSARTTGGRGYNEQFF | TGCAGTGCGCGGACGACAGGGGGACGAGGCTACAATGAGCAGTTCTTC | few | TRBD1 | TRBJ2-1 | TRBV20-1
CASSFGQGADYGYTF | TGTGCCAGCAGTTTCGGACAGGGGGCAGACTATGGCTACACCTTC | NA | TRBD1 | TRBJ1-2 | TRBV12-3/TRBV12-4
CASSVVGAESEAFF | TGTGCCAGCAGCGTTGTCGGGGCTGAGTCTGAAGCTTTCTTT | NA | NA | TRBJ1-1 | TRBV7-8
CASSRLHRDSGANVLTF | TGCGCCAGCAGCCGATTGCACAGGGACTCTGGGGCCAACGTCCTGACTTTC | NA | NA | TRBJ2-6 | TRBV4-3
CASSVQETQYF | TGTGCCAGCAGCGTCCAAGAGACCCAGTACTTC | many | NA | TRBJ2-5 | TRBV7-2
CASSAGRITDTQYF | TGTGCCAGCAGCGCCGGGCGGATCACAGATACGCAGTATTTT | few | NA | TRBJ2-3 | TRBV7-3
CATQTGTRTDTQYF | TGTGCCACCCAGACCGGGACGCGCACAGATACGCAGTATTTT | NA | NA | TRBJ2-3 | TRBV7-9
CASTKRLGETQYF | TGCGCCAGCACCAAAAGGTTGGGAGAGACCCAGTACTTC | NA | NA | TRBJ2-5 | TRBV23-1
CASSQGGTGLRDTQYF | TGCGCCAGCAGCCAAGGTGGGACGGGGCTAAGAGATACGCAGTATTTT | many | NA | TRBJ2-3 | TRBV4-1
CASSLTPGTQYF | TGTGCCAGCAGCTTGACCCCCGGTACGCAGTATTTT | few | NA | TRBJ2-3 | TRBV5-6
CATQLGRTTGELFF | TGTGCCACCCAGCTTGGGAGAACCACCGGGGAGCTGTTTTTT | many | NA | TRBJ2-2 | TRBV7-8
CASSKDRAFEQYF | TGTGCCAGCAGTAAAGACAGGGCCTTCGAGCAGTACTTC | few | TRBD1 | TRBJ2-7 | TRBV12-3/TRBV12-4
CASSLVGGTNQPQHF | TGTGCCAGCAGCTTAGTTGGGGGCACAAATCAGCCCCAGCATTTT | NA | NA | TRBJ1-5 | TRBV7-2
CASSYSREDTGELFF | TGTGCCAGCAGTTACTCCCGGGAGGACACCGGGGAGCTGTTTTTT | NA | TRBD2 | TRBJ2-2 | TRBV6-5
CASSLGTIPSYEQYF | TGTGCCAGCAGCCTAGGGACTATCCCTTCCTACGAGCAGTACTTC | NA | TRBD2 | TRBJ2-7 | TRBV7-2
CASSVGSIRGEKLFF | TGCGCCAGCAGCGTCGGCTCGATTAGAGGGGAAAAACTGTTTTTT | few | NA | TRBJ1-4 | TRBV4-3
CASSLVSYRGNGYTF | TGTGCCAGCAGCTTAGTATCTTACAGGGGGAATGGCTACACCTTC | few | TRBD1 | TRBJ1-2 | TRBV7-2
CASSIDSDQPQHF | TGTGCCAGTAGTATCGACAGCGATCAGCCCCAGCATTTT | few | NA | TRBJ1-5 | TRBV19
CASSLSNLNTLNGYTF | TGTGCCAGCAGCTTATCTAACCTGAATACCCTGAATGGCTACACCTTC | NA | NA | TRBJ1-2 | TRBV7-9
CASSQQGGTDTQYF | TGCGCCAGCAGCCAGCAGGGTGGCACAGATACGCAGTATTTT | NA | NA | TRBJ2-3 | TRBV4-3
CASRRRAYGNTIYF | TGTGCCAGCAGGCGCAGGGCTTACGGAAACACCATATATTTT | few | NA | TRBJ1-3 | TRBV7-2
CASSQRRQDKNTGELFF | TGTGCCAGCAGCCAAAGGCGGCAGGACAAGAACACCGGGGAGCTGTTTTTT | few | NA | TRBJ2-2 | TRBV3-1
CATSRALGQGSNTGELFF | TGTGCCACCAGCAGAGCGTTGGGACAGGGATCGAACACCGGGGAGCTGTTTTTT | few | TRBD1 | TRBJ2-2 | TRBV15
CASSVAPGHGDIQYF | TGTGCCAGCAGCGTAGCCCCCGGCCACGGGGACATTCAGTACTTC | few | NA | TRBJ2-4 | TRBV9
CASSLRPAGATDTQYF | TGTGCCAGCAGCTTAAGGCCAGCGGGGGCCACAGATACGCAGTATTTT | few | TRBD2 | TRBJ2-3 | TRBV7-2
CASSSGPAEGGYTF | TGTGCCAGCAGCTCAGGACCGGCAGAAGGTGGCTACACCTTC | few | NA | TRBJ1-2 | TRBV7-2
CASSYGPDYNEQFF | TGTGCCAGCAGTTACGGGCCAGATTACAATGAGCAGTTCTTC | NA | NA | TRBJ2-1 | TRBV6-6
CASSLAYGVTQYF | TGTGCCAGCAGCTTAGCCTATGGGGTTACGCAGTATTTT | NA | NA | TRBJ2-3 | TRBV7-2
CASSPTAAVNGYTF | TGTGCCAGCAGCCCGACAGCGGCAGTTAATGGCTACACCTTC | NA | NA | TRBJ1-2 | TRBV3-1
CASSSFTGTTGELFF | TGTGCCAGCAGCTCATTCACAGGGACCACCGGGGAGCTGTTTTTT | NA | NA | TRBJ2-2 | TRBV7-2
CASSSGPGNTIYF | TGTGCCAGCAGTTCCGGGCCTGGAAACACCATATATTTT | many | NA | TRBJ1-3 | TRBV12-3/TRBV12-4
CASSTRLAGPTYNEQFF | TGTGCCAGCAGCACTCGACTAGCGGGACCAACCTACAATGAGCAGTTCTTC | few | TRBD2 | TRBJ2-1 | TRBV7-8
CASSHVDRVGGYTF | TGTGCCAGCAGCCATGTTGACAGGGTGGGAGGCTACACCTTC | few | TRBD1 | TRBJ1-2 | TRBV3-1
CSASLSGALSYEQYF | TGCAGTGCCTCCCTTAGCGGGGCCCTCTCCTACGAGCAGTACTTC | few | TRBD2 | TRBJ2-7 | TRBV20-1
CASSFGGADTEAFF | TGCGCCAGCAGCTTCGGAGGGGCGGACACTGAAGCTTTCTTT | few | NA | TRBJ1-1 | TRBV5-1
CASKDTTSGGSRQFF | TGTGCCAGCAAAGACACGACTAGCGGGGGCTCCCGGCAGTTCTTC | NA | TRBD2 | TRBJ2-1 | TRBV6-2/TRBV6-3
CASSLQPYGYTF | TGTGCCAGCAGCTTGCAGCCCTATGGCTACACCTTC | NA | NA | TRBJ1-2 | TRBV7-9
CASSFRGIATGELFF | TGTGCCAGCAGCTTCCGGGGGATAGCGACCGGGGAGCTGTTTTTT | NA | NA | TRBJ2-2 | TRBV7-2
CASSQDPGGQYF | TGTGCCAGCAGCCAGGACCCGGGGGGGCAGTATTTT | NA | TRBD2 | TRBJ2-3 | TRBV3-1
CASSQGILRDTEAFF | TGCGCCAGCAGCCAAGGGATTCTTAGGGACACTGAAGCTTTCTTT | few | NA | TRBJ1-1 | TRBV4-1
CASGLQDGYTF | TGTGCCAGCGGTCTCCAGGATGGCTACACCTTC | NA | NA | TRBJ1-2 | TRBV6-2/TRBV6-3
CASSRDRGYTF | TGTGCCAGCAGTCGGGACAGGGGGTACACCTTC | NA | TRBD1 | TRBJ1-2 | TRBV28
CASSLRPGARQETQYF | TGTGCCAGCAGCTTAAGGCCCGGGGCGAGACAAGAGACCCAGTACTTC | many | NA | TRBJ2-5 | TRBV7-3
CASRTVSTDTQYF | TGTGCCAGCAGGACAGTGAGCACAGATACGCAGTATTTT | few | NA | TRBJ2-3 | TRBV19
CASSVGGGHFNEQFF | TGTGCCAGCAGCGTAGGCGGGGGACACTTCAATGAGCAGTTCTTC | NA | NA | TRBJ2-1 | TRBV9